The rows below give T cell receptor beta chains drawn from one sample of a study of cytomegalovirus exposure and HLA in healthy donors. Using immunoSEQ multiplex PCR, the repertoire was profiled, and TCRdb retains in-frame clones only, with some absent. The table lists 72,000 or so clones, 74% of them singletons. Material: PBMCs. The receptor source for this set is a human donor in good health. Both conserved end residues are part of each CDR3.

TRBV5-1,CASYPGTPDGELFF
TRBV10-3,CAIGAGERNTEAFF
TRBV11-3,CASTTQGAYNEQFF
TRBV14,CASSPGPRGTGELFF
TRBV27,CASSPYTTNEKLFF
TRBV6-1,CATTVKVANYEQYF
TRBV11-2,CASSPRQGGTYEQYF
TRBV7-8,CASTPLGAGDSNTEAFF
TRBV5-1,CASSDPFGFGRGEQFF
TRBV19,CASTKRAGAPDTQYF
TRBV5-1,CASSSGQGNIQYF